This TCR beta chain originates from a study of long-term antiretroviral therapy in people with HIV. Notes on the study in general: CDR3 length ranges were narrower in HIV repertoires than in controls. Blood sampling spanned 2004 to 2017, possibly under older ART regimens.

Trimming cost V 8 bases and J 8 bases, with 21 bases left between them. This CDR3 contains 14 residues. Germline loops: CDR1 MDHEN, CDR2 SYDVKM. About this clone itself: The target antigen is unknown.

Per individual, the PBMC samples numbered at least one pre-ART and at least two post-ART. Specimens retained roughly 0.95-11 million cryopreserved PBMC preceding DNA extraction. Sequencing used immunoSEQ v3.0 at survey level. Generated by immunoSEQ multiplex PCR, the TCRdb table keeps only in-frame clones and is missing some. This table holds 30,000 to 45,000 clones, 80% found once. This TCR derives from a man aged 25-40 years with HIV. The V and J genes are TRBV28 and TRBJ1-2; a weak D match, TRBD1 (6 bases). Sequencing used unsorted PBMCs, obtained 3.4 years after starting antiretroviral therapy. CDR3 sequence reads: CASGEPGGARGYTF. CDR3 DNA sequence: TGTGCCAGCGGGGAGCCGGGGGGGGCGCGCGGCTACACCTTC.